This T cell receptor (beta chain) was recorded in a study of blood T cell repertoires in COVID-19. Looking at the study overall: T cells, B-cell-depleted T cells, or PBMCs provided the cDNA or gDNA that served as material.

Germline loops: CDR1 MDHEN, CDR2 SYDVKM. V was pared by 6 bases and J by 9 bases, with 12 bases between. The CDR3 is made up of 13 amino acids. Clones were sequenced by immunoSEQ multiplex PCR, and TCRdb holds only the in-frame ones, with some missing. Here the sample spans some 220,000 clones, 65% to 85% being singletons. This clone has a count of ten or more. Source material: peripheral blood. This TCR derives from a human donor in a cohort sampled during active COVID-19. The chain has TRBV28 and TRBJ1-6; the D is unclear. The chain's CDR3 is CASSGESTSPLHF. The DNA for the CDR3 is TGTGCCAGCAGCGGGGAATCAACTTCACCCCTCCACTTT.